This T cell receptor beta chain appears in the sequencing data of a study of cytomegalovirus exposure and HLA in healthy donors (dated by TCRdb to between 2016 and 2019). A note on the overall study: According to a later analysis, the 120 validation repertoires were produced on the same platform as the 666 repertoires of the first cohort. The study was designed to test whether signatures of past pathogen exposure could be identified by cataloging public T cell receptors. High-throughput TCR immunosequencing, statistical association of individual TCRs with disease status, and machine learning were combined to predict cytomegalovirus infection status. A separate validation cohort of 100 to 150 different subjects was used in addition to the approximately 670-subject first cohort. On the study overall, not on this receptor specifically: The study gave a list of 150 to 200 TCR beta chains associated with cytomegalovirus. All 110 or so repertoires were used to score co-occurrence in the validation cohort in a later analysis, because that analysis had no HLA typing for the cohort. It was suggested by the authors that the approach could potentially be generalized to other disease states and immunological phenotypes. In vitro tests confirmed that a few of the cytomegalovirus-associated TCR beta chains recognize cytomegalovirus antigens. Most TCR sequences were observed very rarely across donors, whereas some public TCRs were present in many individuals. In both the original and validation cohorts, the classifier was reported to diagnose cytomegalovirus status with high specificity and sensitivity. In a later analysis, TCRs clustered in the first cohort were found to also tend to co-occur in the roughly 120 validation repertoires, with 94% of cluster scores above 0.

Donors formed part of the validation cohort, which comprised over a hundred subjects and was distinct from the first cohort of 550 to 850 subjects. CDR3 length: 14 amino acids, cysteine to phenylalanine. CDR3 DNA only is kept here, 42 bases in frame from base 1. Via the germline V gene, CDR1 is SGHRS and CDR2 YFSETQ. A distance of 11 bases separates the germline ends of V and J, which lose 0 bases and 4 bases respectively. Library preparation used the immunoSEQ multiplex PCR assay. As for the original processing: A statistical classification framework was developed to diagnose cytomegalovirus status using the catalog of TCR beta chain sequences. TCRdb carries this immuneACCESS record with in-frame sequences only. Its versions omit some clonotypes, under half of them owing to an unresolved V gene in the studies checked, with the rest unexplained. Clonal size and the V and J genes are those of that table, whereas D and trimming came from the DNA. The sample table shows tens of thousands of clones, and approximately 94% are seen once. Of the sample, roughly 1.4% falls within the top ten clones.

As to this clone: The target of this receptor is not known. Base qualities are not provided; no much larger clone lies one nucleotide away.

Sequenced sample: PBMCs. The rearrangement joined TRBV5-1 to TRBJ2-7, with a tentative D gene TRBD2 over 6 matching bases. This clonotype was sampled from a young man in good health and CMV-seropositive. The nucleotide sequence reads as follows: TGCGCCAGCAGCTTGGGGGACTTGGGATACGAGCAGTACTTC. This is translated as CASSLGDLGYEQYF.